Following are 18 T cell receptor beta chains from one sample sequenced in a study of T cells in Graves' hyperthyroidism and ophthalmopathy. Amplification yielded TCR beta CDR3 regions, with RNA transcripts as the source. Initially, a first-round RT-PCR of the TCR CDR3 employed the HTBI primer set. TCRdb called the multiplex PCR reads again in MiXCR, with one record for every CDR3 protein. The profile shows 650,000 to 800,000 distinct CDR3 sequences, 45% of them singletons. The sequenced sample consisted of peripheral blood or thyroid tissue (not recorded which). Receptor source: an adult man with Graves' disease, either hyperthyroidism or ophthalmopathy (not recorded which).

The chain links TRBV7-2 to TRBJ2-7; 8 positions match TRBD2. CDR1 is SGHTA and CDR2 is FQGNSA in the germline V gene. This CDR3 has 12 residues. V lost 6 bases to trimming and J lost 11 bases; unmatched junction nucleotides: 9. CDR3 protein: CASRIGVSGKYF. CDR3 bases: TGTGCCAGCAGAATCGGGGTTAGCGGGAAGTACTTC.

The chain joins TRBV10-3 to TRBJ1-1; unclear D gene. Germline loops: CDR1 ENHRY, CDR2 SYGVKD. The CDR3 is made up of 13 amino acids. The V end lost 2 bases, the J end lost 8 bases, and 12 bases lay between the germline ends. The CDR3 region has the DNA TGTGCCATCAGTGAGCCGACCGGGCCCGAAGCTTTCTTT. Its protein product is CAISEPTGPEAFF.

This clonotype was recorded at least ten times. The chain recombines TRBV10-1 with TRBJ1-2; D is undetermined. V lost 2 bases to trimming and J lost 6 bases, with 4 bases between them. Germline CDR1 WNHNN, CDR2 SYGVQD (reference sequence). The length of the CDR3 is 11 residues. DNA for the CDR3: TGCGCCAGCAGTGAGGTCGATGGCTACACCTTC. It encodes CASSEVDGYTF.

A few counts support this clonotype. The genes are TRBV7-9 and TRBJ1-4; perhaps TRBD1 as D (6 bases). CDR1 and CDR2 from the germline V gene are SEHNR and FQNEAQ (reference sequence). The CDR3 loop spans 15 amino acids. Trimming stripped 5 bases from V and 8 bases from J, with 18 bases between. CDR3 nucleotide sequence: TGTGCCAGCAGCCCGGTGGGGGCGTCTCTAGAAAAACTGTTTTTT. Its protein product is CASSPVGASLEKLFF.

Note on this clonotype: A single base separates this from a much larger clone, so it may be a read error. The genes are TRBV12-3 or TRBV12-4 and TRBJ1-1; 8 bases map to TRBD1. J was trimmed by 0 bases and V by 7 bases; bases with no gene match: 1. The CDR3 loop spans 13 amino acids. In DNA, the CDR3 is TGTGCCAGCATGGGACAGGTGAACACTGAAGCTTTCTTT. This codes for CASMGQVNTEAFF.

V and J are TRBV2 and TRBJ1-1; D is undetermined. The CDR3 has 13 residues. Germline loops: CDR1 SNHLY, CDR2 FYNNEI. Trimming removed 5 bases from V and 7 bases from J, with 14 bases in between. The CDR3 protein is CASSLYFTGEAFF. CDR3 sequence (DNA): TGTGCCAGCAGTTTATACTTTACCGGTGAAGCTTTCTTT.

Worth noting for this clonotype: A much larger clone sits a single nucleotide away, making a read error possible. The V and J genes are TRBV12-3 or TRBV12-4 and TRBJ1-5; D is perhaps TRBD1 (5 bases). The CDR3 consists of 14 residues. In nucleotides, the CDR3 is TGTGCCAGCGGTTTCGACAGCCGCAATCAGCCCCAGCATTTT. This sequence encodes CASGFDSRNQPQHF.

This clonotype was detected a few times. The gene calls are TRBV2 and TRBJ2-2; the match to TRBD2 covers 9 bases. CDR1 is SNHLY, CDR2 FYNNEI, per germline. The CDR3 extends over 18 amino acids. The junction had 16 bases not matched to a gene; V was cut back by 3 bases and J by 8 bases. CDR3: CASSDPSGGSHRPGELFF. CDR3 in DNA: TGTGCCAGCAGTGATCCCAGCGGGGGGTCCCATAGACCGGGGGAGCTGTTTTTT.

This clonotype was detected only a few times. V is TRBV20-1 and J is TRBJ2-7; 7 bases are shared with TRBD1. The CDR3 has 15 residues. The J segment lost 0 bases and the V segment lost 3 bases, leaving 8 bases of the junction unmatched. In germline, CDR1 is DFQATT, CDR2 SNEGSKA (reference sequence). The CDR3 spells CSASPGQQSSYEQYF. CDR3 bases: TGCAGTGCTAGCCCGGGACAGCAGAGCTCCTACGAGCAGTACTTC.

V is TRBV2 and J is TRBJ1-5; 8 nucleotides line up with TRBD1. V lost 6 bases and J lost 7; bases outside the gene matches: 8. The CDR3 has 14 amino acids. The germline gives CDR1 SNHLY, CDR2 FYNNEI. DNA for the CDR3: TGTGCCAGCAGCGAACAGGGGGTCGGCCAGCCCCAGCATTTT. Translation gives CASSEQGVGQPQHF.

This clonotype came up a few times. Here the CDR3 reads CASSTGNRNTIYF. Written as DNA, the CDR3 is TGTGCCAGCTCGACAGGGAATAGGAACACCATATATTTT. The J gene is TRBJ1-3, the V gene TRBV19; 7 bases agree with TRBD1. CDR3 length: 13 residues. Unmatched junction bases numbered 9, after V lost 9 bases and J lost 7 bases. Germline values: CDR1 LNHDA, CDR2 SQIVND (reference sequence).

This chain uses TRBV25-1 with TRBJ2-2; 9 nucleotides agree with TRBD2. The CDR3 loop spans 17 amino acids. Per the germline V gene, CDR1 is MGHDK and CDR2 is SYGVNS. The ends lost 9 bases at V and 5 bases at J; junction bases unmatched: 16. For the CDR3, the DNA is TGTGCCAGTAGTTTTGGCAGCGGGAGGTACGGAACCGGGGAGCTGTTTTTT. Translating it yields CASSFGSGRYGTGELFF.

The chain uses TRBV7-9 and TRBJ2-5, with 9 bases lining up with TRBD1. The V gene's germline CDR1 is SEHNR and CDR2 FQNEAQ (reference sequence). Trimming at V came to 8 bases and at J to 7 bases, leaving 8 bases not matched to a gene. The CDR3 is 13 residues long. The CDR3 nucleotides are TGTGCCAGCGGCGGGACAGGGATGGGGACCCAGTACTTC. Protein: CASGGTGMGTQYF.

Remarks on this clonotype: One base away lies a much larger clone, so this may be a sequencing read error. This is likely a read error, given that the CDR3 carries no conserved phenylalanine or tryptophan at its end. It is unclear where the CDR3 begins or ends on the DNA, so no DNA is shown, and the CDR3 is as TCRdb lists it. The chain recombines TRBV15 with TRBJ1-1. Inclusive of both ends, the CDR3 amounts to 11 amino acids. The germline V gene has CDR1 LNHNV and CDR2 YYDKDF (reference sequence). CDR3 amino acids: CATSRDWLVFL.

This clonotype has ten or more counts. This chain links TRBV2 with TRBJ1-2, with TRBD1 matching over 7 bases. The CDR3 spans 14 residues. CDR1 is SNHLY, CDR2 FYNNEI, per germline. Trimming removed 3 bases from V and 2 bases from J; junction bases left unmatched: 3. This CDR3 is CASSDTGANYGYTF. The CDR3 bases are TGTGCCAGCAGTGATACAGGGGCCAACTATGGCTACACCTTC.

The genes are TRBV20-1 and TRBJ1-5; TRBD1 matches 9 bases. The CDR3 is made up of 14 amino acids. The germline V gene has CDR1 DFQATT and CDR2 SNEGSKA (reference sequence). Unmatched junction bases numbered 9, after V lost 5 bases and J lost 7 bases. The chain's CDR3 is CSAWNDRGEQPQHF. The CDR3 DNA sequence: TGCAGTGCTTGGAATGACAGGGGGGAACAGCCCCAGCATTTT.

The rearrangement joins TRBV19 to TRBJ1-5; 10 nucleotides agree with TRBD1. The CDR3 is 15 residues long. The germline V gene encodes CDR1 LNHDA and CDR2 SQIVND (reference sequence). J lost 7 bases, V lost 1 base, and 4 bases had no gene match. The CDR3 DNA sequence: TGTGCCAGTAGTATAGGGACAGGGGGTTTGCAGCCCCAGCATTTT. Residues: CASSIGTGGLQPQHF.

This clonotype has just a few counts. The rearrangement links TRBV6-5 to TRBJ1-1, with a tentative D call TRBD1 (5 bases). The length of the CDR3 is 14 residues. Trimming cost V 8 bases and J 0 bases, with 13 bases left between them. CDR1 MNHEY and CDR2 SVGAGI come from the germline V gene. CDR3 loop: CASRKETVNTEAFF. In DNA form, the CDR3 reads TGTGCCAGCCGGAAGGAGACAGTGAACACTGAAGCTTTCTTT.